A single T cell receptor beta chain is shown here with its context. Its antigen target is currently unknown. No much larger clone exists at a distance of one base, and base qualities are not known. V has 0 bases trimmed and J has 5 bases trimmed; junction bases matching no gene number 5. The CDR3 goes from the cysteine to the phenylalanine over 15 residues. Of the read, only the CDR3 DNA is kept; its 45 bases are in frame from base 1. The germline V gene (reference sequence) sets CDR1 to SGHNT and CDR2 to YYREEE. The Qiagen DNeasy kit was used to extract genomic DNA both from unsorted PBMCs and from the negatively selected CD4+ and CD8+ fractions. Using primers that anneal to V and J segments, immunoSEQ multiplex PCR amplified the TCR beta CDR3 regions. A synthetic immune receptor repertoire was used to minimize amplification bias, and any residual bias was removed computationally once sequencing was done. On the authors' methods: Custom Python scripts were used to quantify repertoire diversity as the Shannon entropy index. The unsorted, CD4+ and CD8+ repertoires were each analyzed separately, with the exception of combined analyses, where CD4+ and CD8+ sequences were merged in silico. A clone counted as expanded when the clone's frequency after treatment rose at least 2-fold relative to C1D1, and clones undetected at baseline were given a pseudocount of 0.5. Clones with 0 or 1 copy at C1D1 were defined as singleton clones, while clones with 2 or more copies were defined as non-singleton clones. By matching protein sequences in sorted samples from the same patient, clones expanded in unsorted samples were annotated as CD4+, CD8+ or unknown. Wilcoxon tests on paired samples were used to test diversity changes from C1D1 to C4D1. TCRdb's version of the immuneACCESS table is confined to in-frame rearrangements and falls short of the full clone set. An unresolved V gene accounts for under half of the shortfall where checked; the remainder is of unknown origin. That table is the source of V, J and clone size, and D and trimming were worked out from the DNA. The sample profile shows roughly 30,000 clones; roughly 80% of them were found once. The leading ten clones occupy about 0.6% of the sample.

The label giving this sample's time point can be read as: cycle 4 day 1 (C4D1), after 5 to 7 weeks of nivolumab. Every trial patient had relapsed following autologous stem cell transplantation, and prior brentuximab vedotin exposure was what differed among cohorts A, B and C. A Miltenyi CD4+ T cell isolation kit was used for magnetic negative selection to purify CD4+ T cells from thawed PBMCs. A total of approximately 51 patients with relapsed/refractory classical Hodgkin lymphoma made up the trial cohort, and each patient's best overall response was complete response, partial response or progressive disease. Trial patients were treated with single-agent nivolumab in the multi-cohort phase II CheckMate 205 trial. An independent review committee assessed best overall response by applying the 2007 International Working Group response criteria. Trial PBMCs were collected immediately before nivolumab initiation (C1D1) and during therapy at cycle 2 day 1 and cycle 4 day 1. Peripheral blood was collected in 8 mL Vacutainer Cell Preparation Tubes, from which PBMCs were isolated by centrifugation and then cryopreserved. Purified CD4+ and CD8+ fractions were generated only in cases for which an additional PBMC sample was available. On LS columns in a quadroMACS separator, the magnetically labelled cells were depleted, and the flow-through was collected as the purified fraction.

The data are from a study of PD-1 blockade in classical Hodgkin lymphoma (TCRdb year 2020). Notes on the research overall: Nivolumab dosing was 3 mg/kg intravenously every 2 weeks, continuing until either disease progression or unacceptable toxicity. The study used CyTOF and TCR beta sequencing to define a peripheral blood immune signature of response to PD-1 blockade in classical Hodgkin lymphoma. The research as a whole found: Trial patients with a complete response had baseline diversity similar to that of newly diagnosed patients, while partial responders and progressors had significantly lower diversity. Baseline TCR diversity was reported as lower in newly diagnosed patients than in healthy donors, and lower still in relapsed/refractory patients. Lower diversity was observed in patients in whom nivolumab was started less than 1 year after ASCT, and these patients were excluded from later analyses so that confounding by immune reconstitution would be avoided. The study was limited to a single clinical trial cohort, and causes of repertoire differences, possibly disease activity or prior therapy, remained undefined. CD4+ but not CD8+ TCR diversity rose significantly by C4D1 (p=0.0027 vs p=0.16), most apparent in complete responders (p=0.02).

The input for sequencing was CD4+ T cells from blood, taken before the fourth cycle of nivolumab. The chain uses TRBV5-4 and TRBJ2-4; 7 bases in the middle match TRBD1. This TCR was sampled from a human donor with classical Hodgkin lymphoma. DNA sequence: TGTGCCAGCAGCTTGGGGCAGGGGGAGCAAAACATTCAGTACTTC. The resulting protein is CASSLGQGEQNIQYF. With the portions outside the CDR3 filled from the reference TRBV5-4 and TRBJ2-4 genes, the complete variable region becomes ETGVTQSPTHLIKTRGQQVTLRCSSQSGHNTVSWYQQALGQGPQFIFQYYREEENGRGNFPPRFSGLQFPNYSSELNVNALELDDSALYLCASSLGQGEQNIQYFGAGTRLSVL.